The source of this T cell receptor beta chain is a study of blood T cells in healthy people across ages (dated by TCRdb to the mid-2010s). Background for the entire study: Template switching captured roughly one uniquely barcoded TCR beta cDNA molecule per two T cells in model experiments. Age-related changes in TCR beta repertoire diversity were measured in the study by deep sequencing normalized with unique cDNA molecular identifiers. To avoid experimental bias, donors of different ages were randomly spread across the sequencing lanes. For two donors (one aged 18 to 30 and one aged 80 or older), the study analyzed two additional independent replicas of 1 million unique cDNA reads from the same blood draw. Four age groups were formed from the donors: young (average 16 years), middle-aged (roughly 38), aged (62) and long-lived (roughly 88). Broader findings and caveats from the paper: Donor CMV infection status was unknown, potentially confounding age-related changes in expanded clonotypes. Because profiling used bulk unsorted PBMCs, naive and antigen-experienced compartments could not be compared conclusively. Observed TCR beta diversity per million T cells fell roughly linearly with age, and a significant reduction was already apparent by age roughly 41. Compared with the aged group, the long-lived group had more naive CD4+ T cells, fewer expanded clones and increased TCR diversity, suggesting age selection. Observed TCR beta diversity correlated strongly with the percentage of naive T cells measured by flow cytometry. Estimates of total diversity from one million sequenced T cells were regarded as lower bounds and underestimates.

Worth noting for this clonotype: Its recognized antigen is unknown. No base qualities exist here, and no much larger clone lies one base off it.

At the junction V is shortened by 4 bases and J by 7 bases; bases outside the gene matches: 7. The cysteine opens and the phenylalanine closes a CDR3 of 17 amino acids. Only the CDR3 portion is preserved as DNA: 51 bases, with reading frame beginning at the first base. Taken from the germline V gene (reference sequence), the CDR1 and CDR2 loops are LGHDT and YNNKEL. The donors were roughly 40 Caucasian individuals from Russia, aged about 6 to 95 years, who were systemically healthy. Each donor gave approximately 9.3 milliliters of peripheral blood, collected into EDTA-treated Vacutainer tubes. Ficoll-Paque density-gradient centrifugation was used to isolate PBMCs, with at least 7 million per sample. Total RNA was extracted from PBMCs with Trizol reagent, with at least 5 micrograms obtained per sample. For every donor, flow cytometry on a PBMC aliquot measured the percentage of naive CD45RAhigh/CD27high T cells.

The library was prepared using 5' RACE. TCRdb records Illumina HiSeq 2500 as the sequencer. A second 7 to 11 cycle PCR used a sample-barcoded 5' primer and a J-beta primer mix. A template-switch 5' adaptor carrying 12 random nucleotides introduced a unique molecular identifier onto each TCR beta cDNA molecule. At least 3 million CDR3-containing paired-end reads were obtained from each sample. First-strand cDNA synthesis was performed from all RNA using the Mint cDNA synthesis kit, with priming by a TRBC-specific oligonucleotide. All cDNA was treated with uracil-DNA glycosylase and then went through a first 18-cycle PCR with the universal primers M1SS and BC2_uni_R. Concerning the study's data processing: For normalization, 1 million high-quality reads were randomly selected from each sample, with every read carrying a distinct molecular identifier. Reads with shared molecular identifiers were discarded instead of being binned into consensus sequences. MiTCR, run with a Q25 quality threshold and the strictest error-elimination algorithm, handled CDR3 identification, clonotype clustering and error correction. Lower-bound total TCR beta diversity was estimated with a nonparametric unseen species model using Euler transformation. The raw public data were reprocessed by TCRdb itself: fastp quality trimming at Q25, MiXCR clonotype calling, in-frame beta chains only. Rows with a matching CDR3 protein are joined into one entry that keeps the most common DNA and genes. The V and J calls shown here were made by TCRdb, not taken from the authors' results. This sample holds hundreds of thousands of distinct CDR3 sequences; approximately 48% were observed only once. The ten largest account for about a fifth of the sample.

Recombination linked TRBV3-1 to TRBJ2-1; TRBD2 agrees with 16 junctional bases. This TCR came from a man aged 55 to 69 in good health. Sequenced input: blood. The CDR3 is CASSPGLAGGRNNEQFF. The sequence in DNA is TGTGCCAGCAGCCCGGGACTAGCGGGGGGGCGTAATAATGAGCAGTTCTTC.